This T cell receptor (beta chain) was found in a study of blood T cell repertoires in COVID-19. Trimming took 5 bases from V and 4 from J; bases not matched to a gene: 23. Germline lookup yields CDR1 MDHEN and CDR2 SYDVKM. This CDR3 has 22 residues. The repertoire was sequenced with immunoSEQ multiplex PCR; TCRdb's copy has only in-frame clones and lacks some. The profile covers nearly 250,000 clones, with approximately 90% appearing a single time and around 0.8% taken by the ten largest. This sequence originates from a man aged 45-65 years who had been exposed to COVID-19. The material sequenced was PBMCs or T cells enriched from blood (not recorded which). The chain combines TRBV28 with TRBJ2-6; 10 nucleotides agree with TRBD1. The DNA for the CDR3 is TGTGCCAGCAGTCCCCGGACAGGGGGAAGGCGGACCAACGGTAGGGGGGCCAACGTCCTGACTTTC. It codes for CASSPRTGGRRTNGRGANVLTF.